This T cell receptor (beta chain) stems from a study of regulatory T cells in long-lasting Graves disease. Overall study: It was over 5 years of antithyroid drugs, with positive TSH receptor antibodies, that meant persistent Graves' disease. Overall study results and limits: Persistent Graves' patients had lower TCR diversity than newly diagnosed ones. Favored gene segments in persistent disease were TRBV28, TRBJ1-2 and TRBJ2-5.

Time point meaning: persistent/refractory GD, antithyroid drugs over 5 years with positive TRAb. Making the TCR library involved RNA that had been extracted from PBMCs. The collection involved drawing 8 to 9 milliliters of peripheral blood into EDTA tubes. The V end lost 8 bases, the J end lost 0 bases, and 14 bases lay between the germline ends. This CDR3 region has 15 residues. From germline, CDR1 is MNHEY and CDR2 SVGAGI. Arm-PCR of CDR3 regions with iRepertoire HTBI primers generated TCR beta libraries. A single record per CDR3 protein comes from TCRdb applying MiXCR to the multiplex PCR reads. The sample holds around 450,000 distinct CDR3 sequences, about 22% seen once. This clonotype was seen just once. Its antigen is as yet unknown.

The chain couples TRBV6-5 to TRBJ1-3; D is possibly TRBD1 (5 bases). The sequenced sample was peripheral blood mononuclear cells (PBMCs), obtained when the disease was refractory, from a patient treated with antithyroid drugs. This receptor was taken from a female donor with Graves disease. CDR3 in amino acids: CASQPPTVSGNTIYF. In DNA form, the CDR3 reads TGTGCCAGCCAACCCCCGACAGTCTCTGGAAACACCATATATTTT.